This passage covers 30 T cell receptor beta chains from one sample sequenced in a study of blood T cell repertoires in COVID-19. TCRdb's copy holds only in-frame clones and misses some; the assay was immunoSEQ multiplex PCR. The data hold 390,000 or so clones, with roughly 85% observed a single time. Sequencing was done on a sample of peripheral blood. The receptors stem from a woman in her twenties or thirties with active or convalescent COVID-19.

The chain joins TRBV14 to TRBJ1-1; no clear D. This CDR3 is 15 amino acids long. Trimming took off 2 bases at V and 5 bases at J, with 15 bases between the two ends. CDR1 and CDR2 from the germline V gene are SGHDN and FVKESK. CDR3 bases: TGTGCCAGCAGCCAAAAAATGGAACCGGGGACTGAAGCTTTCTTT. Its translation is CASSQKMEPGTEAFF.

The J gene is TRBJ1-2, the V gene TRBV10-3; 9 bases agree with TRBD1. Per germline, CDR1 ENHRY and CDR2 SYGVKD. V gave up 10 bases and J gave up 2 bases; unmatched junction bases: 14. The CDR3 contains 16 residues. CDR3 nucleotides: TGTGCCACCGCCGGGGGACAGGGCACAACCAACTATGGCTACACCTTC. Its protein product is CATAGGQGTTNYGYTF.

This clone has just a few counts. This chain uses TRBV28 with TRBJ1-2; the D gene is possibly TRBD1 (5 bases). The CDR3 is 15 amino acids. Germline V CDR1 and CDR2: MDHEN, SYDVKM. V gave up 1 base and J gave up 7 bases, with 16 bases separating them. CDR3 bases: TGTGCCAGCAGTTTATTTTATGGGCAGGGCTCTGGCTACACCTTC. It encodes CASSLFYGQGSGYTF.

The CDR3 region is CASSYPGGTEAFF. For the CDR3, the DNA is TGTGCCAGCAGTTATCCCGGGGGCACTGAAGCTTTCTTT. J is TRBJ1-1 and V is TRBV6-5; TRBD1 might be the D (5 bases). Trimming stripped 3 bases from V and 4 bases from J, with 9 bases between. There are 13 residues in the CDR3. CDR1 and CDR2 (germline): MNHEY, SVGAGI.

Only one count was recorded for this clone. This chain links TRBV6-1 with TRBJ2-1; D not certain. This CDR3 is 15 amino acids long. V dropped 3 bases and J dropped 0 bases, with 9 bases sitting between them. The germline gives CDR1 MNHNS, CDR2 SASEGT. CDR3 nucleotide sequence: TGTGCCAGCAGTGATGAGTTCCTCTCCTACAATGAGCAGTTCTTC. This gives the protein CASSDEFLSYNEQFF.

V usage is TRBV19 and J usage is TRBJ1-2; 7 bases match TRBD1. Trimming took 4 bases from V and 6 from J; bases not matched to a gene: 11. The CDR3 loop spans 15 amino acids. Germline CDR1 is LNHDA and CDR2 is SQIVND (reference sequence). In nucleotides, the CDR3 is TGTGCCAGTAGTACCCAGGGGACCGGGACAGATGGCTACACCTTC. Its translation: CASSTQGTGTDGYTF. Looking up the rest from reference TRBV19 and TRBJ1-2 gives the full variable domain: DGGITQSPKYLFRKEGQNVTLSCEQNLNHDAMYWYRQDPGQGLRLIYYSQIVNDFQKGDIAEGYSVSREKKESFPLTVTSAQKNPTAFYLCASSTQGTGTDGYTFGSGTRLTVV.

The CDR3 region has the DNA TGTGCCAGCAGCCAAGAATGGGCTTTATCCACGTACGCGACCCAGTACTTC. It specifies CASSQEWALSTYATQYF. This chain uses TRBV3-1 (or the pseudogene TRBV3-2) with TRBJ2-5; D not resolved. V was shortened by 0 bases and J by 7 bases, with 21 bases between the two germline ends. The CDR3 consists of 17 residues. Germline-derived CDR1 and CDR2 are LGHDT and YNNKEL (reference sequence).

The chain combines TRBV19 with TRBJ2-7; 8 nucleotides agree with TRBD1. The CDR3 has 17 residues. V lost 6 bases and J lost 2; bases outside the gene matches: 15. CDR1 and CDR2 from the germline V gene are LNHDA and SQIVND (reference sequence). The DNA for the CDR3 is TGTGCCAGTAGCCGCCGGGACAGGATAACCAAGGCCTACGAGCAGTACTTC. Translating gives CASSRRDRITKAYEQYF. Based on the CDR3 plus reference TRBV19 and TRBJ2-7, the full variable domain is DGGITQSPKYLFRKEGQNVTLSCEQNLNHDAMYWYRQDPGQGLRLIYYSQIVNDFQKGDIAEGYSVSREKKESFPLTVTSAQKNPTAFYLCASSRRDRITKAYEQYFGPGTRLTVT.

CDR3 coding DNA: TGTGCCAGCAGCTTAGAGCGGGAGACTGAAGCTTTCTTT. This codes for CASSLERETEAFF. The chain links TRBV7-8 to TRBJ1-1, with D uncertain. The V end was cut by 1 base, the J end by 5 bases, with 8 bases between. Germline-derived CDR1 and CDR2 are SGHVS and FQNEAQ. This CDR3 has 13 amino acids.

The V gene is TRBV25-1, the J gene TRBJ1-2; tentatively, D is TRBD1 (6 bases). Germline CDR1 is MGHDK and CDR2 is SYGVNS. V lost 5 bases, J lost 4 bases, and 14 bases lay in between. The CDR3 runs to 14 residues. The CDR3 is CASSTQGLTYGYTF. In DNA form, the CDR3 reads TGTGCCAGCAGTACACAGGGCCTGACCTATGGCTACACCTTC.

This chain connects TRBV3-1 (or the pseudogene TRBV3-2) to TRBJ2-2; 7 nucleotides align to TRBD2. This CDR3 region has 17 residues. The trim removed 4 bases at V and 7 bases at J, leaving 15 bases unmatched. Germline CDR1 and CDR2: LGHDT and YNNKEL (reference sequence). For the CDR3, the DNA is TGTGCCAGCAGCCGCGTACCCGGGACGGGAGGTGACGGGGAGCTGTTTTTT. Translation: CASSRVPGTGGDGELFF.

The rearrangement joins TRBV7-9 to TRBJ2-3; the match to TRBD1 covers 9 bases. The CDR3 is 14 residues long. V was clipped by 7 bases and J by 5 bases; unmatched bases: 7. Germline-derived CDR1 and CDR2 are SEHNR and FQNEAQ (reference sequence). CDR3 sequence: CASNTGGGGDTQYF. CDR3 DNA sequence: TGTGCCAGCAACACAGGGGGCGGTGGAGATACGCAGTATTTT.

This chain uses TRBV7-9 with TRBJ1-1; TRBD1 might be the D (5 bases). From germline, CDR1 is SEHNR and CDR2 FQNEAQ (reference sequence). V lost 2 bases and J lost 6, with 16 bases in between. The CDR3 runs to 15 residues. The DNA of the CDR3 is TGTGCCAGCAGCTTAACGGGCGGGGGTTTGGCTGAAGCTTTCTTT. It codes for CASSLTGGGLAEAFF.

This clone was found a few times. CDR3 protein: CASSLGTGEPSSYEQYF. The CDR3 region has the DNA TGCGCCAGCAGCCTCGGGACAGGAGAACCTTCCTCCTACGAGCAGTACTTC. V is TRBV5-1 and J is TRBJ2-7, with TRBD1 identical over 8 bases. The CDR3 totals 17 residues. Germline CDR1 SGHRS, CDR2 YFSETQ. Trimming cost V 4 bases and J 0 bases; bases outside gene matches: 12.

The V gene is TRBV7-6, the J gene TRBJ2-5, with TRBD2 as a possible D gene (5 bases). Germline V gene data show CDR1 as SGHVS and CDR2 as FNYEAQ. The CDR3 has 13 amino acids. V was cut by 3 bases and J by 5 bases, with 10 bases left in between. The CDR3 sequence is CASSFPSQETQYF. In DNA, the CDR3 is TGTGCCAGCAGCTTCCCTAGCCAGGAGACCCAGTACTTC.

This clone has more than one count but fewer than ten. The J gene is TRBJ1-5, the V gene TRBV4-1; weak D call: TRBD1 (6 bases). CDR1 is MGHRA and CDR2 is YSYEKL in the germline V gene. With 1 base removed from V and 6 bases from J, the gap between germline ends came to 22 bases. The CDR3 is 18 residues long. CDR3 region: CASSQGTFVGGAGQPQHF. For the CDR3, the DNA is TGCGCCAGCAGCCAAGGAACCTTCGTAGGGGGTGCCGGTCAGCCCCAGCATTTT.

The chain has TRBV5-1 and TRBJ2-3, with D possibly matching TRBD2 (6 bases). This CDR3 spans 15 amino acids. Trimming shortened V by 0 bases and J by 1 base, and 9 bases separated the two germline ends. Germline lookup yields CDR1 SGHRS and CDR2 YFSETQ. CDR3 nucleotide sequence: TGCGCCAGCAGCTTGGAGTGGGAGGGCACAGATACGCAGTATTTT. It is translated as CASSLEWEGTDTQYF.

The chain has TRBV20-1 and TRBJ1-2, with D unresolved. Per germline, CDR1 DFQATT and CDR2 SNEGSKA (reference sequence). The CDR3 is 13 residues long. Deletions cut 5 bases from V and 4 bases from J, with 14 bases between. The CDR3 DNA sequence: TGCAGTGCTGGTGAGGACTGGGGCTATGGCTACACCTTC. Residues: CSAGEDWGYGYTF.

The V gene is TRBV2, the J gene TRBJ1-1; D is unclear. In germline, CDR1 is SNHLY, CDR2 FYNNEI. V dropped 6 bases and J dropped 4 bases, with 21 bases sitting between them. The CDR3 totals 16 residues. Here the CDR3 reads CASSGEGPLGGTEAFF. CDR3 nucleotide sequence: TGTGCCAGCAGCGGGGAGGGCCCTCTGGGTGGCACTGAAGCTTTCTTT.

Note on this clone: One junction end disagrees with the germline gene, perhaps due to a read error. This chain joins TRBV27 and TRBJ1-6; D gene unclear. There are 15 residues in the CDR3. The germline V gene encodes CDR1 MNHEY and CDR2 SMNVEV (reference sequence). The CDR3 here is CASSSREGYNSPLHF. The CDR3 nucleotides are TGTGCCAGTAGTTCCCGAGAGGGCTATAATTCACCCCTCCACTTT.

The chain combines TRBV18 with TRBJ2-3; D is unclear. This CDR3 has 11 residues. Trimming shortened V by 6 bases and J by 4 bases, and 5 bases separated the two germline ends. The germline gives CDR1 KGHSH, CDR2 LQKENI. In DNA form, the CDR3 reads TGTGCCAGCTCCACGGCAGATACGCAGTATTTT. Translated: CASSTADTQYF.

The CDR3 is CASNAPTGELFF. The CDR3, as DNA: TGCGCCAGCAACGCGCCCACCGGGGAGCTGTTTTTT. The chain couples TRBV5-1 to TRBJ2-2; D unresolved. This CDR3 spans 12 amino acids. From germline, CDR1 is SGHRS and CDR2 YFSETQ. V shed 6 bases and J shed 4 bases, with 7 bases lying between them. Full variable domain (rest looked up from reference TRBV5-1 and TRBJ2-2): KAGVTQTPRYLIKTRGQQVTLSCSPISGHRSVSWYQQTPGQGLQFLFEYFSETQRNKGNFPGRFSGRQFSNSRSEMNVSTLELGDSALYLCASNAPTGELFFGEGSRLTVL.

The chain uses TRBV12-5 and TRBJ2-3, with D possibly matching TRBD1 (5 bases). CDR1 is LGHNT, CDR2 FRNRAP, per germline. The V end was cut by 4 bases, the J end by 6 bases, with 8 bases between. This CDR3 has 12 residues. Here the CDR3 DNA reads TGTGCTAGTGGTTCAGGGATTGATACGCAGTATTTT. Protein product: CASGSGIDTQYF.

This rearrangement joins TRBV25-1 to TRBJ1-3, with 9 bases lining up with TRBD1. CDR3 length: 16 amino acids. Germline CDR1 is MGHDK and CDR2 is SYGVNS. V was clipped by 5 bases and J by 8 bases; unmatched bases: 13. CDR3 sequence (DNA): TGTGCCAGCAGTCTTCACCCGGACAGGGGCATTGACACCATATATTTT. Amino acid sequence: CASSLHPDRGIDTIYF.

V gene TRBV19 combines with J gene TRBJ2-7; tentative D call: TRBD1 (6 bases). Per germline, CDR1 LNHDA and CDR2 SQIVND (reference sequence). With 6 bases removed from V and 6 bases from J, the gap between germline ends came to 15 bases. The length of the CDR3 is 13 residues. Here the CDR3 reads CASSGQILGEQYF. The CDR3 coding sequence is TGTGCCAGTAGCGGACAGATTCTAGGCGAGCAGTACTTC.

The chain carries TRBV7-9 and TRBJ2-3; D perhaps matches TRBD1 (6 bases). Trimming stripped 4 bases from V and 0 bases from J, with 11 bases between. In germline, CDR1 is SEHNR, CDR2 FQNEAQ (reference sequence). The CDR3 runs to 15 residues. The CDR3: CASSYRQASTDTQYF. The CDR3 nucleotides read TGTGCCAGCAGCTATCGACAGGCAAGCACAGATACGCAGTATTTT.

This CDR3 reads CASSRQTNYGYTF. The CDR3 bases are TGCGCCAGCAGTAGACAGACCAACTATGGCTACACCTTC. The rearrangement joins TRBV10-1 to TRBJ1-2, with D possibly being TRBD1 (5 bases). CDR3 length: 13 residues. The germline V gene has CDR1 WNHNN and CDR2 SYGVQD (reference sequence). The ends were cut back, 5 bases at V and 2 bases at J, with 9 bases in the middle.

The V and J genes are TRBV19 and TRBJ1-4, with no clear D. The ends were cut back, 4 bases at V and 5 bases at J, with 11 bases in the middle. The CDR3 spans 14 residues. Germline-derived CDR1 and CDR2 are LNHDA and SQIVND (reference sequence). Here the CDR3 DNA reads TGTGCCAGTAGTAGTGGAGGGCCGAATGAAAAACTGTTTTTT. This gives the protein CASSSGGPNEKLFF.

The rearrangement joins TRBV12-5 to TRBJ1-6, with D possibly TRBD1 on 6 matching bases. CDR1 and CDR2 from the germline V gene are LGHNT and FRNRAP. V shed 2 bases and J shed 7 bases, with 12 bases lying between them. The CDR3 has 15 amino acids. The CDR3, as DNA: TGTGCTAGTGGTTTGCACAGGGTATGGAATTCACCCCTCCACTTT. It translates to CASGLHRVWNSPLHF.

The chain couples TRBV7-6 to TRBJ1-3; 10 bases are a match to TRBD1. Trimming cost V 4 bases and J 1 base; bases outside gene matches: 7. The CDR3 covers 17 residues. Germline CDR1 SGHVS, CDR2 FNYEAQ. The DNA for the CDR3 is TGTGCCAGCAGCTCCCCTCCGGGACAGGGGTCTGGAAACACCATATATTTT. This translates into CASSSPPGQGSGNTIYF.